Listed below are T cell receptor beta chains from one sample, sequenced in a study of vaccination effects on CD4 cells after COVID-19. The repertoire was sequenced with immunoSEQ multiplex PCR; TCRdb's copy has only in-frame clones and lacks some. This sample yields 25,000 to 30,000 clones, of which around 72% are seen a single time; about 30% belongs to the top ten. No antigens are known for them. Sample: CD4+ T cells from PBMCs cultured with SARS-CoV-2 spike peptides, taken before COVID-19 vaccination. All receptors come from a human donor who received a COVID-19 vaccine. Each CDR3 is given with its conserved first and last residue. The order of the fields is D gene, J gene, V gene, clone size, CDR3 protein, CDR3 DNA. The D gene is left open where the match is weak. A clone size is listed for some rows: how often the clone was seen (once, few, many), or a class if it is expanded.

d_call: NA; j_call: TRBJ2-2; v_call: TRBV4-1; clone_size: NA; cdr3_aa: CASSLPRGRWTGELFF; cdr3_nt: TGCGCCAGCAGCCTCCCGAGAGGCAGATGGACCGGGGAGCTGTTTTTT
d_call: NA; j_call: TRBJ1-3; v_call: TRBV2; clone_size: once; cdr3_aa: CASSETDRSGNTIYF; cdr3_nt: TGTGCCAGCAGTGAAACCGACCGCTCTGGAAACACCATATATTTT
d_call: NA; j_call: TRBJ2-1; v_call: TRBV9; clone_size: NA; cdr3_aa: CASSASSRSSYNEQFF; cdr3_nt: TGTGCCAGCAGCGCATCATCTAGGAGCTCCTACAATGAGCAGTTCTTC
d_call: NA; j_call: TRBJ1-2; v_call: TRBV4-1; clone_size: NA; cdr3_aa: CASSQGQADAYGYTF; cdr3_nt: TGCGCCAGCAGCCAAGGCCAGGCGGACGCCTATGGCTACACCTTC
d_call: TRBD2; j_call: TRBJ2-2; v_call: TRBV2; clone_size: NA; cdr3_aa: CASILTSGSLGGELFF; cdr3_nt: TGTGCCAGCATCCTGACTAGCGGGAGTCTTGGCGGGGAGCTGTTTTTT
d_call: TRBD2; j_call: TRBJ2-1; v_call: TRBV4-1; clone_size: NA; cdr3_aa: CASSQGLAGGPRNEQFF; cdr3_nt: TGCGCCAGCAGCCAAGGACTAGCGGGAGGGCCGAGAAATGAGCAGTTCTTC
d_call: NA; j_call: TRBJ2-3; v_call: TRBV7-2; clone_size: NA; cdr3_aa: CASSLDSSASTDTQYF; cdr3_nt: TGTGCCAGCAGCTTGGACAGTTCGGCTAGCACAGATACGCAGTATTTT
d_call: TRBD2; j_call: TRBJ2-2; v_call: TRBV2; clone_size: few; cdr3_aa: CASSRTSADTGELFF; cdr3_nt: TGTGCCAGCAGTCGGACTAGCGCCGACACCGGGGAGCTGTTTTTT
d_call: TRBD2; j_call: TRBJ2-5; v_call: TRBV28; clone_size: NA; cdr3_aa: CASSLGASGMAETQYF; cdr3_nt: TGTGCCAGCAGTTTAGGGGCTAGCGGGATGGCGGAGACCCAGTACTTC
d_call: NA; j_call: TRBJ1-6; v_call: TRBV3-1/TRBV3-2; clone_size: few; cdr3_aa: CASSQERGSPLHF; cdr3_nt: TGTGCCAGCAGCCAAGAACGGGGTTCACCCCTCCACTTT
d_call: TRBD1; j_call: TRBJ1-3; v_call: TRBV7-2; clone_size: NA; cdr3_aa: CASSLGQAIDGNTIYF; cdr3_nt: TGTGCCAGCAGCCTGGGACAGGCGATTGATGGAAACACCATATATTTT
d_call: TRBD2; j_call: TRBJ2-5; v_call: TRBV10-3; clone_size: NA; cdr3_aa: CAIRASGPQETQYF; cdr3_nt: TGTGCCATCAGGGCTAGCGGGCCTCAAGAGACCCAGTACTTC
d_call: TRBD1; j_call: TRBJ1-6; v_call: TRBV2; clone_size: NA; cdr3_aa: CASSAYSRGQSPLHF; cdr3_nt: TGTGCCAGCAGTGCGTATTCTAGGGGGCAGTCACCCCTCCACTTT
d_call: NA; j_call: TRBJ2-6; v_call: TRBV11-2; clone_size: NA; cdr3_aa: CASSLYGSGANVLTF; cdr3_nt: TGTGCCAGCAGCTTGTACGGATCTGGGGCCAACGTCCTGACTTTC
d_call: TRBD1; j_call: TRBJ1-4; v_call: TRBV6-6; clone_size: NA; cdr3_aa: CASRDRGGEKLFF; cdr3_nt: TGTGCCAGCAGAGACAGGGGGGGGGAAAAACTGTTTTTT
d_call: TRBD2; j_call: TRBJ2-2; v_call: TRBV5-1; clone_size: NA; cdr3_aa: CASSLSGGATGELFF; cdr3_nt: TGCGCCAGCAGCTTGAGCGGGGGGGCGACCGGGGAGCTGTTTTTT
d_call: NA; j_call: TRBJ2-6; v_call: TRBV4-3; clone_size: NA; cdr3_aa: CASSQDNFSGANVLTF; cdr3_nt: TGCGCCAGCAGCCAAGATAACTTCTCTGGGGCCAACGTCCTGACTTTC
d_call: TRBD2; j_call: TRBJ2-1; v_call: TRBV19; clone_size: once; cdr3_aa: CASGMTSGGPVYEQFF; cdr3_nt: TGTGCCAGTGGGATGACTAGCGGGGGGCCTGTGTATGAGCAGTTCTTC
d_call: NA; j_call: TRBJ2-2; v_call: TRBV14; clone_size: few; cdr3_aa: CASSQGGFPLTGELFF; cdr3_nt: TGTGCCAGCAGCCAAGGCGGGTTCCCTCTAACCGGGGAGCTGTTTTTT
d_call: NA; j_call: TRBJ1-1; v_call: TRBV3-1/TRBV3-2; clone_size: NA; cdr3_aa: CASSLADTEAFF; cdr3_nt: TGTGCCAGCAGCCTCGCAGACACTGAAGCTTTCTTT
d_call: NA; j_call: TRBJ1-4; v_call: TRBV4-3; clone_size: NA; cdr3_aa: CASSLHGAGLNEKLFF; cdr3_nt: TGCGCCAGCAGCCTTCACGGGGCAGGTCTTAATGAAAAACTGTTTTTT
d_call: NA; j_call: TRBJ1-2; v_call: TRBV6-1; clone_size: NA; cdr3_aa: CASSEAFAEANYGYTF; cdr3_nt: TGTGCCAGCAGTGAAGCGTTCGCGGAAGCTAACTATGGCTACACCTTC
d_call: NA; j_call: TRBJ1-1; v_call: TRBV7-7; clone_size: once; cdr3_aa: CASSLDPQGEAFF; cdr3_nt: TGTGCTAGCAGCCTAGATCCCCAGGGGGAAGCTTTCTTT
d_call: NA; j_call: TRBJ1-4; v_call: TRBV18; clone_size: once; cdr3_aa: CASSATGEKLFF; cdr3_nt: TGTGCCAGCTCTGCTACGGGTGAAAAACTGTTTTTT
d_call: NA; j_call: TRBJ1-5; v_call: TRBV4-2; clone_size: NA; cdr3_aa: CASSQDWNNVGQPQHF; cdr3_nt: TGTGCCAGCAGCCAAGACTGGAACAACGTAGGGCAGCCCCAGCATTTT
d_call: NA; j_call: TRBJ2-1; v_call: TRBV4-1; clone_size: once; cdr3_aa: CASSLLISYNEQFF; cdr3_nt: TGCGCCAGCAGCCTTTTAATCAGCTACAATGAGCAGTTCTTC
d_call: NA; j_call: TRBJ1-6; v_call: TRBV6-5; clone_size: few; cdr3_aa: CASSYSTGASPLHF; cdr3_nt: TGTGCCAGCAGTTACTCGACGGGAGCTTCACCCCTCCACTTT
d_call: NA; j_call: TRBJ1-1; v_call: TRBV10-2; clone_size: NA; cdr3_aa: CASSKTTGNTEAFF; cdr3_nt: TGCGCCAGCAGCAAAACGACAGGGAACACTGAAGCTTTCTTT
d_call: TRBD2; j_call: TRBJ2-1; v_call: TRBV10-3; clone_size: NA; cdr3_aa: CAISPGTSGYNEQFF; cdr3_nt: TGTGCCATCAGCCCCGGGACTAGCGGTTACAATGAGCAGTTCTTC